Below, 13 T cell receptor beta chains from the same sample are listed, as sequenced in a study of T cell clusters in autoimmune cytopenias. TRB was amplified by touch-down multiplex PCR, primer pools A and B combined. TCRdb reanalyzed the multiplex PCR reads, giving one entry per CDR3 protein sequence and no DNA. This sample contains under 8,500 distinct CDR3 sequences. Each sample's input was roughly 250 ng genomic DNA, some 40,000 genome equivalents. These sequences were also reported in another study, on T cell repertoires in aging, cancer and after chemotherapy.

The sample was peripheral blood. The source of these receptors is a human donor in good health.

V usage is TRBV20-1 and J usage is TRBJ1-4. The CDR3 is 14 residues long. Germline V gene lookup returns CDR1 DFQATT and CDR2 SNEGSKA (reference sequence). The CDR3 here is CSARWAATNEKLFF.

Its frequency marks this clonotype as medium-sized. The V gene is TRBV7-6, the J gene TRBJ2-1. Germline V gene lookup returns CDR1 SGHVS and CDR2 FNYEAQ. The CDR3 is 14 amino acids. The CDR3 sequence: CASSLGNSYNEQFF.

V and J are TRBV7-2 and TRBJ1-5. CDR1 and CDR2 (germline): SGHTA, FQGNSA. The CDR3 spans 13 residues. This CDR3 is CASSWAPDQPQHF.

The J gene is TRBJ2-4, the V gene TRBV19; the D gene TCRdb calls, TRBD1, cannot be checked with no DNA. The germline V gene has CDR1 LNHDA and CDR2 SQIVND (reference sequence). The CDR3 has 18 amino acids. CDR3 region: CASSPRGPGQEAKNIQYF.

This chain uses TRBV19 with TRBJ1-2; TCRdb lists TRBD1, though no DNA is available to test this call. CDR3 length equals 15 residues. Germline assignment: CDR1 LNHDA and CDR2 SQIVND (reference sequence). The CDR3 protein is CASSTQGREDYGYTF.

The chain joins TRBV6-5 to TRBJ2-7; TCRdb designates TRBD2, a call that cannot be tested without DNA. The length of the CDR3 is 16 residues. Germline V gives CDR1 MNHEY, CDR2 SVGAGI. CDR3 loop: CASFYTPAGGLYEQYF.

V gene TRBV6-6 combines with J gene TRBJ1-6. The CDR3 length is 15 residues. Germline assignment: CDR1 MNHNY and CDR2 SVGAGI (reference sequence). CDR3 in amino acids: CASSYGNSYNSPLHF.

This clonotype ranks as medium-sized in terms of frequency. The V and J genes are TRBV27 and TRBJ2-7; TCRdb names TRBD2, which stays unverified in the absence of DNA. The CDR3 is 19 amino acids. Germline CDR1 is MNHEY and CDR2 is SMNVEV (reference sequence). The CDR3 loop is CASSPEPLHLALLGGEQYF.

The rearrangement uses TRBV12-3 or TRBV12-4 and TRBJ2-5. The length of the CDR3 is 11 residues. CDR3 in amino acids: CASTYRETQYF.

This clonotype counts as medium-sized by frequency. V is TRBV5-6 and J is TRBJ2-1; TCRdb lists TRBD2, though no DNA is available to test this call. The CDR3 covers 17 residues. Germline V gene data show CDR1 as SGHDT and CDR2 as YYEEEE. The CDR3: CASSGSGTMGSYNEQFF.

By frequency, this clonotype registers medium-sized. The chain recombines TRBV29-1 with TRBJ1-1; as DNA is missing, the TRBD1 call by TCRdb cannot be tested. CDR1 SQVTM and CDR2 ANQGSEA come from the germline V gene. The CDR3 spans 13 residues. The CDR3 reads CSVWGQLNTEAFF.

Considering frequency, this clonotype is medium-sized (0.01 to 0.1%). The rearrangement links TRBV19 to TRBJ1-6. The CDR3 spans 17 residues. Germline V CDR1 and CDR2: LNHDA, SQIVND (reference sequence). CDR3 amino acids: CASSIGDYYNLNSPLHF.

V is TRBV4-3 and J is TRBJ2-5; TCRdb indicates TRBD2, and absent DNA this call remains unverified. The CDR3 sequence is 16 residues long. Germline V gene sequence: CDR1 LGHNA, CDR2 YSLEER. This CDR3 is CASSQDGALAGETQYF.